This T cell receptor (beta chain) was sequenced during a study of Ad26.COV2.S vaccination and SARS-CoV-2 variants. Study-wide findings and caveats: There was reportedly substantial breadth in spike-specific CD8+ and CD4+ T cell responses after vaccination. Non-spike TCR breadth showed similarity between vaccine and placebo recipients.

There are 12 residues in the CDR3. V gave up 1 base and J gave up 5 bases, with 5 bases separating them. Germline assignment: CDR1 WNHNN and CDR2 SYGVQD (reference sequence). Generated by immunoSEQ multiplex PCR, the TCRdb table keeps only in-frame clones and is missing some. The sample has about 350,000 clones, roughly 94% seen once. This clone appeared a single time. Antigen unknown. The clonotype originates from a human donor who had recovered from COVID-19. Sequences were derived from peripheral blood, sampled after recovery from COVID-19. The J gene is TRBJ1-1, the V gene TRBV10-1; unclear D gene. CDR3 in amino acids: CASSEYGTEAFF. In DNA, the CDR3 is TGCGCCAGCAGTGAGTACGGTACTGAAGCTTTCTTT.